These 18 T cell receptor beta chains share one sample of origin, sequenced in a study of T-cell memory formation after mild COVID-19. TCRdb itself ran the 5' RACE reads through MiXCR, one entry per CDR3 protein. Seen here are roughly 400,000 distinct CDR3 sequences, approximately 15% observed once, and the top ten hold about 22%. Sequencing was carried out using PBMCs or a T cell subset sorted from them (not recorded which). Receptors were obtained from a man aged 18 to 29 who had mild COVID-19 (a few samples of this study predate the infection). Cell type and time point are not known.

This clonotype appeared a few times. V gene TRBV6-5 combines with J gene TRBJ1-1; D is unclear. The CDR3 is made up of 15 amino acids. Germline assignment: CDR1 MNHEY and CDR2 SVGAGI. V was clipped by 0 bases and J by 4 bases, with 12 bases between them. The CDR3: CASSYSLRGITEAFF. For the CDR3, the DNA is TGTGCCAGCAGTTACTCGCTCCGGGGTATCACTGAAGCTTTCTTT.

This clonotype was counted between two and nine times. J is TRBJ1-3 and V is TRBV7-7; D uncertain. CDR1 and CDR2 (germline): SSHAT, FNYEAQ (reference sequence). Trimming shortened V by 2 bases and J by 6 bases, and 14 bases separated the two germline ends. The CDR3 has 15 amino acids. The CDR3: CASSLTWGIENTIYF. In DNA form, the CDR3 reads TGTGCCAGCAGCTTAACTTGGGGTATTGAAAACACCATATATTTT.

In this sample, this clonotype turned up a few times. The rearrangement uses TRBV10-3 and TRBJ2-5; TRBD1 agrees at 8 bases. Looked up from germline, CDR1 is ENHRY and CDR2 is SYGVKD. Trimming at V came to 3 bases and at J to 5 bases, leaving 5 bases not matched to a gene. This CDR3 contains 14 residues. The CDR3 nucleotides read TGTGCCATCAGTGACGGACAGGGCTGGGAGACCCAGTACTTC. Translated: CAISDGQGWETQYF.

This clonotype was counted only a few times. CDR3: CASGSLGGRGEQYF. The CDR3 nucleotides read TGTGCTAGTGGTTCCCTGGGTGGGCGCGGCGAGCAGTACTTC. The V and J genes are TRBV12-5 and TRBJ2-7, with D hard to call. This CDR3 has 14 residues. Germline CDR1 reads LGHNT; CDR2 reads FRNRAP. V dropped 4 bases and J dropped 6 bases, with 16 bases sitting between them.

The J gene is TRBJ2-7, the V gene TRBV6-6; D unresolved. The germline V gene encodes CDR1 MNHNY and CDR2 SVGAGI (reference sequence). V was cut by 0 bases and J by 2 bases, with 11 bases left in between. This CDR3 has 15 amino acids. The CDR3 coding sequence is TGTGCCAGCAGTTACTCGTCGCTTGTGGCCTACGAGCAGTACTTC. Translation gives CASSYSSLVAYEQYF.

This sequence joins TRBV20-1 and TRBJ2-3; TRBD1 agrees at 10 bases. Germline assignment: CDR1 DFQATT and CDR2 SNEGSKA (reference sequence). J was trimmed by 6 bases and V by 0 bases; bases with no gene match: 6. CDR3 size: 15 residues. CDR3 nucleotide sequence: TGCAGTGCTAGAGAATGGGACAGGGGATCGGATACGCAGTATTTT. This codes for CSAREWDRGSDTQYF.

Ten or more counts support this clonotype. The CDR3, as DNA: TGTGCCAGCAGCTTAAGGACAGGGGGGTCACCCCTCCACTTT. Translating gives CASSLRTGGSPLHF. This chain joins TRBV7-2 and TRBJ1-6, with 10 bases fitting TRBD1. Germline CDR1 reads SGHTA; CDR2 reads FQGNSA. V dropped 2 bases and J dropped 10; count of bases not matched to a gene: 2. This CDR3 has 14 amino acids.

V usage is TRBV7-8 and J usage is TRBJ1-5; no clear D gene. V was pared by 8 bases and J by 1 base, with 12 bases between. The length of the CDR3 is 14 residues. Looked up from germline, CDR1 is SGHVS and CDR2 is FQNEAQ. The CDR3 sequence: CASHPGLSNQPQHF. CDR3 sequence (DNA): TGTGCCAGCCACCCTGGTTTAAGCAATCAGCCCCAGCATTTT.

The CDR3 reads CASRPSSGGSFNEQFF. The CDR3 DNA follows: TGTGCCAGCCGACCCAGCAGCGGGGGTTCGTTCAATGAGCAGTTCTTC. The chain employs TRBV6-1 and TRBJ2-1, with 8 bases lining up with TRBD2. The CDR3 has 16 residues. CDR1 is MNHNS, CDR2 SASEGT, per germline. V lost 8 bases to trimming and J lost 6 bases; unmatched junction nucleotides: 15.

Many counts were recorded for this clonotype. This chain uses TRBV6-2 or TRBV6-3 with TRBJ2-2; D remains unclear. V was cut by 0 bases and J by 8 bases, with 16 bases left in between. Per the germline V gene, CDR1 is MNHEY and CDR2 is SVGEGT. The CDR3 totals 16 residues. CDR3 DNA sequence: TGTGCCAGCAGTTACTCAGTTTCAGATGTCACAGGGGAGCTGTTTTTT. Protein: CASSYSVSDVTGELFF.

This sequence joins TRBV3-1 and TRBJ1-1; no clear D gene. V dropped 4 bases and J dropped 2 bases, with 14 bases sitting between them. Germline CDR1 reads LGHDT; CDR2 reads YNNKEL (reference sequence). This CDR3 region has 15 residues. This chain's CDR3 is CASSPAFEGNTEAFF. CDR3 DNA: TGTGCCAGCAGCCCAGCTTTTGAGGGCAACACTGAAGCTTTCTTT.

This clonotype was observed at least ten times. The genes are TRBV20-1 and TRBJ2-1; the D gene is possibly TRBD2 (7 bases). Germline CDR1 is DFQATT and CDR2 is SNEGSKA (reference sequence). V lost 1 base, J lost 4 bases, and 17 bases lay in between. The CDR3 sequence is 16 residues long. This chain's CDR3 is CSARVRGPTSYNEQFF. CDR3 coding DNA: TGCAGTGCTAGAGTGCGGGGGCCCACTTCTTACAATGAGCAGTTCTTC.

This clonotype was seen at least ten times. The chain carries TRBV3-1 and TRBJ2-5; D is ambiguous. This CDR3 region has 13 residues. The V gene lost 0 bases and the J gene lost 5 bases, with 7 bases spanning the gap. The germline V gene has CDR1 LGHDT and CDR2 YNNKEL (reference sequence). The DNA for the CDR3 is TGTGCCAGCAGCCAAGAACCCCGGGAGACCCAGTACTTC. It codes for CASSQEPRETQYF.

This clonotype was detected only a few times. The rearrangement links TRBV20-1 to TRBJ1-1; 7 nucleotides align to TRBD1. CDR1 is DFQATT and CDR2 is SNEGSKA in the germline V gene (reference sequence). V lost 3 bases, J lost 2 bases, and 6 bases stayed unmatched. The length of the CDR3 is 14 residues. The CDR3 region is CSARGQRFNTEAFF. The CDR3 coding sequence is TGCAGTGCTAGGGGACAGCGCTTCAACACTGAAGCTTTCTTT.

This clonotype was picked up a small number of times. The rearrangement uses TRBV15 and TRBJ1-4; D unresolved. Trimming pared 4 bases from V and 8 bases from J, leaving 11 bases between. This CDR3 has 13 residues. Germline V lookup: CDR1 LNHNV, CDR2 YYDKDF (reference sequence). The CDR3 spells CATSKMGGEKLFF. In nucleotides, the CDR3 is TGTGCCACCAGCAAGATGGGTGGGGAAAAACTGTTTTTT. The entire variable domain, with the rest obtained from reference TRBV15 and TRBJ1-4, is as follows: DAMVIQNPRYQVTQFGKPVTLSCSQTLNHNVMYWYQQKSSQAPKLLFHYYDKDFNNEADTPDNFQSRRPNTSFCFLDIRSPGLGDTAMYLCATSKMGGEKLFFGSGTQLSVL.

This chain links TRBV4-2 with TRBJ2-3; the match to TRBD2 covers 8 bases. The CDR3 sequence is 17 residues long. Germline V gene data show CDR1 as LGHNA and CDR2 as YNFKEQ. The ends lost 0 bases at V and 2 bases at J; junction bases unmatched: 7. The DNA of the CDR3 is TGTGCCAGCAGCCAAGAGGCGGGGGGACACCTCACAGATACGCAGTATTTT. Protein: CASSQEAGGHLTDTQYF.

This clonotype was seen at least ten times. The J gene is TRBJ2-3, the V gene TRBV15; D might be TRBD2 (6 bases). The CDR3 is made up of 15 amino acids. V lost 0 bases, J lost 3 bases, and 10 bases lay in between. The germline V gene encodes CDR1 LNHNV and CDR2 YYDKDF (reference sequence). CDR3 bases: TGTGCCACCAGCAGAGATAAGCGGGCGACAGATACGCAGTATTTT. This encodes CATSRDKRATDTQYF.

CDR3 nucleotides: TGTGCCAGCAGCTTAGAGGGGCCAAGCTCCTATAATTCACCCCTCCACTTT. Amino acids: CASSLEGPSSYNSPLHF. This chain uses TRBV7-9 with TRBJ1-6; D might be TRBD1 (5 bases). In germline, CDR1 is SEHNR, CDR2 FQNEAQ (reference sequence). Trimming pared 1 base from V and 0 bases from J, leaving 10 bases between. The CDR3 extends over 17 amino acids.